One sample yielded the 21 T cell receptor beta chains listed below, sequenced in a study of blood T cell repertoires in COVID-19. The assay was immunoSEQ multiplex PCR, and TCRdb's table has in-frame clones only and misses some. Altogether some 240,000 clones are present, approximately 88% being singletons, with the ten largest covering about a tenth. The specimen was peripheral blood. These receptors all stem from a woman in her 70s with COVID-19, enrolled during active disease.

The chain is built from TRBV28 and TRBJ2-1, with 10 nucleotides matching TRBD2. This CDR3 region has 15 residues. Germline V gene sequence: CDR1 MDHEN, CDR2 SYDVKM. Trimming removed 7 bases from V and 1 base from J; junction bases left unmatched: 4. The CDR3 nucleotides read TGTGCCAGCAATCCAGCGGGGGGGTCCTACAATGAGCAGTTCTTC. Translating it yields CASNPAGGSYNEQFF.

The chain employs TRBV28 and TRBJ1-6, with 8 bases lining up with TRBD1. V dropped 6 bases and J dropped 9; count of bases not matched to a gene: 7. Germline V gene sequence: CDR1 MDHEN, CDR2 SYDVKM. The CDR3 consists of 14 residues. CDR3 protein: CASSPGGFSSPLHF. For the CDR3, the DNA is TGTGCCAGCAGCCCAGGGGGCTTTAGTTCACCCCTCCACTTT. The whole variable domain, remainder taken from reference TRBV28 and TRBJ1-6, is DVKVTQSSRYLVKRTGEKVFLECVQDMDHENMFWYRQDPGLGLRLIYFSYDVKMKEKGDIPEGYSVSREKKERFSLILESASTNQTSMYLCASSPGGFSSPLHFGNGTRLTVT.

This sequence joins TRBV19 and TRBJ1-1, with TRBD1 matching over 8 bases. CDR1 and CDR2 (germline): LNHDA, SQIVND (reference sequence). The CDR3 has 15 residues. V was clipped by 6 bases and J by 5 bases; unmatched bases: 11. DNA for the CDR3: TGTGCCAGTAGAACAGGACAGGGTTCATATACTGAAGCTTTCTTT. Protein: CASRTGQGSYTEAFF.

The chain recombines TRBV25-1 with TRBJ2-7; TRBD1 agrees at 7 bases. Germline CDR1 MGHDK, CDR2 SYGVNS. The CDR3 contains 13 residues. V shed 6 bases and J 0 bases; nucleotides not matched to a gene: 2. The chain's CDR3 is CASRGQSSYEQYF. The CDR3 DNA follows: TGTGCCAGCAGGGGACAGAGCTCCTACGAGCAGTACTTC.

CDR3 bases: TGTGCCAGCGGGGCCGGGGGACGGGAGACCCAGTACTTC. Protein sequence: CASGAGGRETQYF. This chain joins TRBV28 and TRBJ2-5; possible D gene TRBD2, 6 bases. Germline lookup yields CDR1 MDHEN and CDR2 SYDVKM. There are 13 residues in the CDR3. With 8 bases removed from V and 5 bases from J, the gap between germline ends came to 15 bases.

The J gene is TRBJ1-1, the V gene TRBV6-5, with D perhaps TRBD1 (6 bases). This CDR3 comprises 13 residues. Germline V lookup: CDR1 MNHEY, CDR2 SVGAGI. V was pared by 5 bases and J by 5 bases, with 12 bases between. The CDR3 sequence is CASSTNTGTEAFF. The CDR3 DNA reads as TGTGCCAGCAGTACCAATACAGGGACTGAAGCTTTCTTT.

V is TRBV19 and J is TRBJ1-1, with TRBD1 matching 8 bases. The trim removed 6 bases at V and 5 bases at J, leaving 17 bases unmatched. This CDR3 has 17 residues. Germline loops: CDR1 LNHDA, CDR2 SQIVND (reference sequence). CDR3 bases: TGTGCCAGTAGCAAAATCTGGGCCAGGGGGCCGTGGACTGAAGCTTTCTTT. Translation: CASSKIWARGPWTEAFF.

This chain links TRBV5-4 with TRBJ2-7, with 10 bases fitting TRBD1. J gave up 2 bases and V 0 bases, and 2 bases lay outside the gene matches. This CDR3 comprises 15 residues. The germline V gene has CDR1 SGHNT and CDR2 YYREEE (reference sequence). In DNA form, the CDR3 reads TGTGCCAGCAGCTTGGCTGGACAGGGGGCCTACGAGCAGTACTTC. Encoded protein: CASSLAGQGAYEQYF.

V is TRBV18 and J is TRBJ2-3; tentative D call: TRBD1 (5 bases). CDR3 length equals 14 residues. Germline-derived CDR1 and CDR2 are KGHSH and LQKENI. V was cut by 8 bases and J by 0 bases, with 12 bases left in between. CDR3 nucleotides: TGTGCCAGCACCAACAGGCTTAGCACAGATACGCAGTATTTT. It encodes CASTNRLSTDTQYF.

The chain is built from TRBV9 and TRBJ2-1, with 7 positions matching TRBD2. The CDR3 sequence is 17 residues long. Trimming cost V 3 bases and J 0 bases; bases outside gene matches: 9. The germline V gene encodes CDR1 SGDLS and CDR2 YYNGEE. The CDR3 sequence is CASSANVGGSSYNEQFF. The CDR3 nucleotides read TGTGCCAGCAGCGCCAACGTGGGCGGGAGCTCCTACAATGAGCAGTTCTTC.

The chain recombines TRBV30 with TRBJ1-6; 7 bases fit TRBD1. Trimming removed 2 bases from V and 8 bases from J; junction bases left unmatched: 3. Germline V gene lookup returns CDR1 GTSNPN and CDR2 SVGIG (reference sequence). The CDR3 runs to 13 residues. CDR3 residues: CAWSKTGDSPLHF. CDR3 nucleotides: TGTGCCTGGAGTAAAACAGGGGATTCACCCCTCCACTTT.

The rearrangement uses TRBV3-1 (or the pseudogene TRBV3-2) and TRBJ1-3, with D unresolved. Trimming removed 1 base at V and 0 bases at J, with 10 bases between. The V gene's germline CDR1 is LGHDT and CDR2 YNNKEL (reference sequence). The CDR3 is 16 amino acids. The CDR3 DNA reads TGTGCCAGCAGCCAAGTATTCGGGGACTCTGGAAACACCATATATTTT. This gives the protein CASSQVFGDSGNTIYF.

V usage is TRBV11-3 and J usage is TRBJ2-1, with 12 bases aligning to TRBD2. Looked up from germline, CDR1 is SGHNT and CDR2 is YENEEA. The CDR3 runs 15 residues. The J segment lost 9 bases and the V segment lost 5 bases, leaving 8 bases of the junction unmatched. The CDR3 loop reads CASSHGLAGFGEQFF. CDR3 bases: TGTGCCAGCAGCCACGGACTAGCGGGATTCGGTGAGCAGTTCTTC.

The chain joins TRBV6-2 or TRBV6-3 to TRBJ1-1; possible D gene TRBD1, 6 bases. CDR3 size: 16 residues. The germline V gene encodes CDR1 MNHEY and CDR2 SVGEGT. Trimming shortened V by 6 bases and J by 0 bases, and 17 bases separated the two germline ends. The CDR3 spells CASSPSARGMNTEAFF. The CDR3 region has the DNA TGTGCCAGCAGCCCTTCGGCAAGGGGGATGAACACTGAAGCTTTCTTT.

This sequence joins TRBV6-1 and TRBJ1-2; 11 nucleotides agree with TRBD1. The CDR3 loop spans 14 amino acids. J was trimmed by 8 bases and V by 1 base; bases with no gene match: 3. Germline CDR1 is MNHNS and CDR2 is SASEGT. CDR3 sequence (DNA): TGTGCCAGCAGTGAAGGGACAGGGGGCGGCGGCTACACCTTC. It is translated as CASSEGTGGGGYTF.

The chain employs TRBV28 and TRBJ2-7, with D unclear. The germline gives CDR1 MDHEN, CDR2 SYDVKM. The CDR3 runs to 12 residues. The V end was cut by 4 bases, the J end by 6 bases, with 10 bases between. The CDR3 loop is CASSSVRGEQYF. CDR3 bases: TGTGCCAGCAGTTCGGTCCGTGGCGAGCAGTACTTC.

The chain employs TRBV19 and TRBJ1-5; D not certain. The CDR3 runs 15 residues. Trimming left V 0 bases short and J 4 bases short, with 10 bases between. Germline V CDR1 and CDR2: LNHDA, SQIVND (reference sequence). CDR3 region: CASSIDGRSNQPQHF. The CDR3 DNA is TGTGCCAGTAGTATAGATGGCAGATCTAATCAGCCCCAGCATTTT.

This clone was detected once. V and J are TRBV28 and TRBJ1-1, with 8 bases aligning to TRBD1. This CDR3 is 14 amino acids long. Unmatched junction bases numbered 7, after V lost 5 bases and J lost 5 bases. Germline CDR1 and CDR2: MDHEN and SYDVKM. The CDR3 loop is CASSPHRGKTEAFF. CDR3 nucleotides: TGTGCCAGCAGTCCACACAGGGGGAAGACTGAAGCTTTCTTT.

The chain is built from TRBV9 and TRBJ1-1, with D perhaps TRBD1 (6 bases). CDR3 length: 14 residues. V shed 4 bases and J shed 7 bases, with 17 bases lying between them. Looked up from germline, CDR1 is SGDLS and CDR2 is YYNGEE. CDR3 sequence: CASSLWGGLHEAFF. In nucleotides, the CDR3 is TGTGCCAGCAGCCTGTGGGGGGGGCTCCATGAAGCTTTCTTT. Full variable domain (missing parts from reference TRBV9 and TRBJ1-1): DSGVTQTPKHLITATGQRVTLRCSPRSGDLSVYWYQQSLDQGLQFLIQYYNGEERAKGNILERFSAQQFPDLHSELNLSSLELGDSALYFCASSLWGGLHEAFFGQGTRLTVV.

The gene calls are TRBV3-1 (or the pseudogene TRBV3-2) and TRBJ1-1; D might be TRBD1 (5 bases). Deletions cut 2 bases from V and 1 base from J, with 14 bases between. Germline V gene data show CDR1 as LGHDT and CDR2 as YNNKEL (reference sequence). The CDR3 contains 16 residues. For the CDR3, the DNA is TGTGCCAGCAGCCAATGGGACTTAGGGAAGAACACTGAAGCTTTCTTT. It codes for CASSQWDLGKNTEAFF.

This clone came up a few times. The rearrangement joins TRBV7-3 to TRBJ2-3; TRBD1 aligns across 8 bases. After removal of 4 bases from V and 4 bases from J, the junction contained 10 bases not matched to a gene. CDR3 size: 16 residues. Germline V CDR1 and CDR2: SGHTA, FQGTGA. CDR3: CASSSRQGNKADTQYF. CDR3 sequence (DNA): TGTGCCAGCAGCTCCCGACAGGGGAATAAGGCAGATACGCAGTATTTT.